The T cell receptor (beta chain) under discussion was sequenced for a study of T cells in Graves' hyperthyroidism and ophthalmopathy. This clonotype was counted many times. Its antigen is as yet unknown. The study, taken as a whole, reports: Most thyroid-expanded clonotypes above 0.001 were also found in blood.

RNA transcripts gave rise to amplified TCR beta CDR3 regions. Researchers ran a first-round RT-PCR on the TCR CDR3 using the HTBI primer set. A single record per CDR3 protein comes from TCRdb applying MiXCR to the multiplex PCR reads. The table has about 270,000 distinct CDR3 sequences, about 20% seen once. The germline gives CDR1 SNHLY, CDR2 FYNNEI. The CDR3 totals 15 residues. Trimming cost V 3 bases and J 10 bases; bases outside gene matches: 6. Ophthalmopathy patients had moderate-to-severe active disease, CAS ≥3, NOSPECS ≥4, and disease duration under 3 months. The study excluded patients with uncontrolled infection, other autoimmune disease, pregnancy or lactation.

This chain connects TRBV2 to TRBJ2-1; 13 positions match TRBD2. The sequenced material came from blood. The source of this sequence is a man aged 25 to 40 with Graves' ophthalmopathy. The CDR3 DNA follows: TGTGCCAGCAGTGATTTTGGACTAGCGGGAGTCGAGCAGTTCTTC. Its protein product is CASSDFGLAGVEQFF.